These 12 T cell receptor beta chains originate from one sample sequenced in a study of control samples from healthy donors and cancer patients (dated by TCRdb to 2020 to 2022). Libraries came from the immunoSEQ multiplex PCR assay. Here the immuneACCESS table is served through TCRdb, limited to in-frame sequences with V and J called. Missing clones are a known gap in these copies; in checked studies unresolved V genes cover under half, and the rest lacks a known reason. Recorded for this sample are 170,000 or so clones; just under 95% of them occurred a single time. Around 8% of the sample goes to the ten largest clones. Sequenced: blood. Receptors were obtained from a woman aged 35 to 49 in good health.

The V and J genes are TRBV18 and TRBJ1-2, with 7 bases aligning to TRBD1. The germline V gene has CDR1 KGHSH and CDR2 LQKENI. Germline trimming cut 5 bases from V and 8 bases from J; bases unmatched to any gene: 5. There are 12 residues in the CDR3. The CDR3 reads CASSEGAGGYTF. As DNA, the CDR3 is TGTGCCAGCTCAGAGGGGGCTGGGGGCTACACCTTC.

The chain joins TRBV7-2 to TRBJ1-4; tentative D call: TRBD1 (5 bases). CDR3 length: 14 amino acids. V was shortened by 0 bases and J by 10 bases, with 12 bases between the two germline ends. In germline, CDR1 is SGHTA, CDR2 FQGNSA. CDR3 in amino acids: CASSLAGGTGKLFF. For the CDR3, the DNA is TGTGCCAGCAGCTTAGCGGGAGGGACCGGAAAACTGTTTTTT.

The chain links TRBV4-3 to TRBJ1-1; no clear D gene. Germline CDR1 and CDR2: LGHNA and YSLEER. The CDR3 runs to 16 residues. Trimming stripped 1 base from V and 1 base from J, with 13 bases between. DNA for the CDR3: TGCGCCAGCAGCCAAGCTAGGTATCGGCGGAACACTGAAGCTTTCTTT. Its protein product is CASSQARYRRNTEAFF.

DNA of the CDR3: TGTGCCAGCAGTTTACCGGGTTCACCCCTCCACTTT. Protein product: CASSLPGSPLHF. V usage is TRBV28 and J usage is TRBJ1-6; no definite D call. Germline CDR1 reads MDHEN; CDR2 reads SYDVKM. The CDR3 totals 12 residues. Trimming removed 2 bases from V and 9 bases from J, with 5 bases in between.

The chain is built from TRBV12-3 or TRBV12-4 and TRBJ1-2; D is possibly TRBD1 (5 bases). This CDR3 comprises 12 residues. V lost 6 bases, J lost 8 bases, and 13 bases lay in between. For the CDR3, the DNA is TGTGCCAGCAGCCTCGACAGACGGGGCTACACCTTC. Its translation is CASSLDRRGYTF.

This rearrangement joins TRBV21-1 to TRBJ1-6; the D call in the table, TRBD1, was not verified against the DNA. TRBV21-1 is tagged as a pseudogene. This CDR3 has 16 residues. DNA for the CDR3: TGTGCCAGCAGCAAAGATACGGTTAACAGTAATTCACCCCTCCACTTT. Its protein product is CASSKDTVNSNSPLHF.

In its sample, this clone was seen once. The chain joins TRBV2 to TRBJ1-6; possibly TRBD1 for D (6 bases). The CDR3 spans 14 residues. CDR1 and CDR2 (germline): SNHLY, FYNNEI. The V gene lost 6 bases and the J gene lost 7 bases, with 13 bases spanning the gap. CDR3 nucleotide sequence: TGTGCCAGCAGCGTAGGACAGAACAATTCACCCCTCCACTTT. Translation gives CASSVGQNNSPLHF. Filled out from reference TRBV2 and TRBJ1-6, the complete variable domain reads EPEVTQTPSHQVTQMGQEVILRCVPISNHLYFYWYRQILGQKVEFLVSFYNNEISEKSEIFDDQFSVERPDGSNFTLKIRSTKLEDSAMYFCASSVGQNNSPLHFGNGTRLTVT.

The chain links TRBV4-3 to TRBJ2-3; TRBD2 matches 12 bases. Trimming took 1 base from V and 4 from J; bases not matched to a gene: 12. This CDR3 spans 19 amino acids. Germline CDR1 LGHNA, CDR2 YSLEER. The DNA of the CDR3 is TGCGCCAGCAGCCAAGGTCCTAGCGGGAGGGCCGACGTCCCAGATACGCAGTATTTT. Translated: CASSQGPSGRADVPDTQYF.

This clone was recorded only once. The chain carries TRBV23-1 and TRBJ2-7; 10 bases map to TRBD1. TRBV23-1 is marked as an open reading frame, function uncertain. Trimming took 2 bases from V and 4 from J; bases not matched to a gene: 8. This CDR3 region has 16 residues. CDR3 sequence: CASSQLDRGLPYEQYF. CDR3 DNA sequence: TGCGCCAGCAGTCAACTCGACAGGGGGCTACCTTACGAGCAGTACTTC.

The CDR3 reads CATTREPTYEQYF. The CDR3 bases are TGCGCCACAACCAGGGAGCCTACCTACGAGCAGTACTTC. The rearrangement joins TRBV10-2 to TRBJ2-7, with D perhaps assigned TRBD1 or TRBD2 (5 bases each). CDR1 WSHSY and CDR2 SAAADI come from the germline V gene. CDR3 length: 13 amino acids. The V end lost 10 bases, the J end lost 2 bases, and 15 bases lay between the germline ends.

The rearrangement links TRBV9 to TRBJ1-1; D ambiguous. Germline-derived CDR1 and CDR2 are SGDLS and YYNGEE. The germline V and J ends were trimmed by 4 bases and 2 bases, with 9 bases remaining between them. CDR3 length equals 13 residues. The CDR3 sequence: CASSQTSNTEAFF. As DNA, the CDR3 is TGTGCCAGCAGCCAGACGTCAAACACTGAAGCTTTCTTT.

The chain is built from TRBV6-5 and TRBJ1-2; D gene unclear. There are 16 residues in the CDR3. Trimming took 0 bases from V and 2 from J, leaving 13 bases between them. Germline values: CDR1 MNHEY, CDR2 SVGAGI. The DNA of the CDR3 is TGTGCCAGCAGTTACTCCGGGGTCCCCGTCAACTATGGCTACACCTTC. Its translation: CASSYSGVPVNYGYTF.